The T cell receptor (beta chain) described here comes from a study of control samples from healthy donors and cancer patients. This table comes from immunoSEQ multiplex PCR, and its TCRdb copy is limited to in-frame clones, with some not included. This repertoire shows 50,000 or so clones, approximately 95% found once; its top ten account for less than 1.1%. The CDR3 has 14 amino acids. The V and J ends lost 1 base and 6 bases respectively, with 12 bases between them. The germline V gene has CDR1 SEHNR and CDR2 FQNEAQ (reference sequence). The V call is TRBV7-9, the J call TRBJ1-1; no clear D. This TCR was sampled from a woman aged 18-29 years in good health. The material sequenced was blood. The CDR3 DNA reads as TGTGCCAGCAGCTTAGTGAGTCGGGGAGCTGAAGCTTTCTTT. Translating gives CASSLVSRGAEAFF.